This entry features one T cell receptor (beta chain) sequence. The entry originates in a study of identical twins. TCRdb re-derived calls from the 5' RACE reads in MiXCR, one entry per CDR3 protein. The sample includes fewer than 250,000 distinct CDR3 sequences, less than 20% seen only once; the top ten take over 35%. These same records also appear under a second study, on T cells expressing NK-cell markers.

This clonotype was obtained from a woman in her late teens or twenties in good health. The sequenced sample consisted of CD8+ T cells sorted from blood.

CDR3 amino acids: CASSSRDRGTYEQYF. The CDR3 DNA sequence: TGTGCCAGCAGTTCCCGGGACAGGGGAACCTACGAGCAGTACTTC. The V call is TRBV12-3 or TRBV12-4, the J call TRBJ2-7; TRBD1 agrees at 10 bases. The CDR3 has 15 amino acids. Trimming removed 4 bases from V and 2 bases from J; junction bases left unmatched: 5.